Shown below are 15 T cell receptor beta chains from a single sample sequenced in a study of blood T cell repertoires in COVID-19. Repertoires were generated with immunoSEQ multiplex PCR, while TCRdb's copy carries only in-frame clones and drops some. The data contain roughly 300,000 clones, around 87% of them singletons. Sequencing input: PBMCs or T cells enriched from blood (not recorded which). All receptors derive from a woman under 40 who had recovered from COVID-19.

This chain uses TRBV3-1 (or the pseudogene TRBV3-2) with TRBJ2-3; 7 bases line up with TRBD1. J lost 0 bases, V lost 1 base, and 10 bases had no gene match. The V gene's germline CDR1 is LGHDT and CDR2 YNNKEL (reference sequence). This CDR3 has 18 residues. The CDR3 loop is CASSQVGFGTESTDTQYF. Written as DNA, the CDR3 is TGTGCCAGCAGCCAAGTGGGTTTTGGGACAGAGAGCACAGATACGCAGTATTTT.

The chain links TRBV6-5 to TRBJ2-7; TRBD2 aligns across 9 bases. This CDR3 is built from 14 residues. In germline, CDR1 is MNHEY, CDR2 SVGAGI. V lost 3 bases to trimming and J lost 8 bases; unmatched junction nucleotides: 8. The CDR3 loop is CASSYNSGGWQQYF. As DNA, the CDR3 is TGTGCCAGCAGTTATAATAGCGGGGGCTGGCAGCAGTACTTC.

The chain is built from TRBV5-1 and TRBJ2-3; no clear D gene. Looked up from germline, CDR1 is SGHRS and CDR2 is YFSETQ. There are 13 residues in the CDR3. The ends were cut back, 0 bases at V and 5 bases at J, with 7 bases in the middle. CDR3 residues: CASSLAALDTQYF. In DNA form, the CDR3 reads TGCGCCAGCAGCTTGGCCGCGCTAGATACGCAGTATTTT.

The V gene is TRBV7-2, the J gene TRBJ2-3; the D gene is possibly TRBD1 (5 bases). The CDR3 totals 15 residues. CDR1 is SGHTA, CDR2 FQGNSA, per germline. Trimming left V 7 bases short and J 0 bases short, with 14 bases between. CDR3 sequence: CASNRKGTSTDTQYF. The CDR3 DNA reads as TGTGCCAGCAACAGGAAGGGCACTAGCACAGATACGCAGTATTTT.

This clone came up many times. The rearrangement uses TRBV4-3 and TRBJ2-7, with 7 bases matching TRBD1. The CDR3 sequence is 15 residues long. The germline V gene has CDR1 LGHNA and CDR2 YSLEER. V lost 0 bases and J lost 5; bases outside the gene matches: 7. CDR3 nucleotide sequence: TGCGCCAGCAGCCAAGAAGACAGGGCGGCGGACGAGCAGTACTTC. It translates to CASSQEDRAADEQYF.

V and J are TRBV7-9 and TRBJ1-1; D is possibly TRBD1 (6 bases). The germline V gene encodes CDR1 SEHNR and CDR2 FQNEAQ (reference sequence). Between the trimmed V and J ends, which lost 1 base and 3 bases, there was a span of 9 bases. The CDR3 totals 14 residues. The CDR3 is CASSLGSGDTEAFF. CDR3 nucleotide sequence: TGTGCCAGCAGCTTAGGTTCAGGGGACACTGAAGCTTTCTTT. Variable domain in full (rest from reference TRBV7-9 and TRBJ1-1): DTGVSQNPRHKITKRGQNVTFRCDPISEHNRLYWYRQTLGQGPEFLTYFQNEAQLEKSRLLSDRFSAERPKGSFSTLEIQRTEQGDSAMYLCASSLGSGDTEAFFGQGTRLTVV.

This chain links TRBV4-3 with TRBJ1-3; the D gene is possibly TRBD1 (6 bases). The germline CDR1 and CDR2 sequences are LGHNA and YSLEER. The CDR3 is made up of 15 amino acids. The V and J ends lost 1 base and 2 bases respectively, with 9 bases between them. The CDR3 DNA is TGCGCCAGCAGCCAAGGGGACAATGCTGGAAACACCATATATTTT. Amino acid sequence: CASSQGDNAGNTIYF.

This clone appeared a few times. This sequence joins TRBV7-9 and TRBJ2-1; a possible D gene is TRBD2 (6 bases). CDR3 length: 17 residues. CDR1 is SEHNR, CDR2 FQNEAQ, per germline (reference sequence). The ends were cut back, 5 bases at V and 1 base at J, with 18 bases in the middle. The CDR3 loop is CASSPFTGTQSYNEQFF. CDR3 DNA: TGTGCCAGCAGCCCATTCACCGGGACTCAATCCTACAATGAGCAGTTCTTC.

The V and J genes are TRBV7-3 and TRBJ2-3; 7 bases align to TRBD1. V lost 5 bases, J lost 3 bases, and 5 bases stayed unmatched. The length of the CDR3 is 14 residues. Per the germline V gene, CDR1 is SGHTA and CDR2 is FQGTGA. The CDR3 DNA follows: TGTGCCAGCAGCCGAAGACAGGGTACAGATACGCAGTATTTT. Translation: CASSRRQGTDTQYF. The variable domain in full, completed from reference TRBV7-3 and TRBJ2-3, reads GAGVSQTPSNKVTEKGKYVELRCDPISGHTALYWYRQSLGQGPEFLIYFQGTGAADDSGLPNDRFFAVRPEGSVSTLKIQRTERGDSAVYLCASSRRQGTDTQYFGPGTRLTVL.

The chain couples TRBV5-6 to TRBJ1-2; 9 bases are shared with TRBD1. V lost 4 bases and J lost 4; bases outside the gene matches: 8. The CDR3 length is 15 residues. Per the germline V gene, CDR1 is SGHDT and CDR2 is YYEEEE. The CDR3 bases are TGTGCCAGCAGCGCAACAGGGGGCTTGTTCTATGGCTACACCTTC. Its protein product is CASSATGGLFYGYTF.

A single count supports this clone. V gene TRBV7-2 combines with J gene TRBJ2-7; 9 bases agree with TRBD1. CDR1 SGHTA and CDR2 FQGNSA come from the germline V gene. The CDR3 consists of 15 residues. V shed 4 bases and J 3 bases; nucleotides not matched to a gene: 7. The CDR3 region is CASSSDRGRFYEQYF. The CDR3 nucleotides are TGTGCCAGCAGCTCCGACAGGGGGAGGTTCTACGAGCAGTACTTC.

This clone was seen only a few times. The chain joins TRBV4-2 to TRBJ2-1; 8 bases agree with TRBD2. This CDR3 is 17 amino acids long. Germline loops: CDR1 LGHNA, CDR2 YNFKEQ. The ends lost 0 bases at V and 4 bases at J; junction bases unmatched: 8. CDR3 protein: CASSQEGAGGFYNEQFF. DNA of the CDR3: TGTGCCAGCAGCCAAGAAGGGGCGGGGGGATTTTACAATGAGCAGTTCTTC.

V and J are TRBV4-1 and TRBJ2-2, with D maybe TRBD1 (6 bases). Trimming stripped 11 bases from V and 2 bases from J, with 27 bases between. CDR3 length: 18 residues. Germline V lookup: CDR1 MGHRA, CDR2 YSYEKL. Here the CDR3 reads CAPRPPGSGQSNTGELFF. As DNA, the CDR3 is TGCGCCCCCCGCCCACCGGGATCCGGACAGTCCAACACCGGGGAGCTGTTTTTT.

The V gene is TRBV9, the J gene TRBJ1-4; TRBD1 aligns across 7 bases. Germline V gene sequence: CDR1 SGDLS, CDR2 YYNGEE. V lost 0 bases to trimming and J lost 4 bases; unmatched junction nucleotides: 0. The CDR3 totals 14 residues. The CDR3 bases are TGTGCCAGCAGCGTAGCAGGGGGTAATGAAAAACTGTTTTTT. Its protein is CASSVAGGNEKLFF.

The V call is TRBV30, the J call TRBJ1-5; D is unclear. Trimming cost V 0 bases and J 2 bases, with 17 bases left between them. CDR1 is GTSNPN, CDR2 SVGIG, per germline (reference sequence). This CDR3 has 17 amino acids. CDR3 region: CAWSVRWCECGNQPQHF. For the CDR3, the DNA is TGTGCCTGGAGTGTACGGTGGTGTGAATGCGGCAATCAGCCCCAGCATTTT.